These 16 T cell receptor beta chains came from one sample sequenced in a study of blood T cell repertoires in COVID-19. Clones were read by immunoSEQ multiplex PCR, and TCRdb kept only the in-frame ones, dropping some. The sample consists of approximately 280,000 clones, 85% of them appearing once. Source material: PBMCs or T cells enriched from blood (not recorded which). Receptors originate from a woman aged 45 to 65 who had recovered from COVID-19.

This chain uses TRBV19 with TRBJ2-5, with TRBD2 matching over 8 bases. V lost 4 bases, J lost 1 base, and 5 bases stayed unmatched. This CDR3 region has 15 residues. Germline CDR1 is LNHDA and CDR2 is SQIVND (reference sequence). CDR3 coding DNA: TGTGCCAGTAGTACGAGACTAGCGAGCCAAGAGACCCAGTACTTC. Amino acid sequence: CASSTRLASQETQYF. Supplemented by reference TRBV19 and TRBJ2-5, the full variable domain reads DGGITQSPKYLFRKEGQNVTLSCEQNLNHDAMYWYRQDPGQGLRLIYYSQIVNDFQKGDIAEGYSVSREKKESFPLTVTSAQKNPTAFYLCASSTRLASQETQYFGPGTRLLVL.

The V call is TRBV6-4, the J call TRBJ2-3; a possible D gene is TRBD2 (6 bases). The CDR3 has 14 amino acids. The germline CDR1 and CDR2 sequences are MRHNA and SNTAGT. V lost 2 bases and J 2 bases, leaving 8 bases between the germline ends. The CDR3 DNA follows: TGTGCCAGCAGTGACCAGGGACTCACAGATACGCAGTATTTT. This codes for CASSDQGLTDTQYF.

The chain links TRBV18 to TRBJ1-5; TRBD1 might be the D (5 bases). The germline V gene encodes CDR1 KGHSH and CDR2 LQKENI. V was clipped by 8 bases and J by 0 bases, with 8 bases between them. The length of the CDR3 is 13 residues. DNA of the CDR3: TGTGCCAGCACAGACAGTAGCAATCAGCCCCAGCATTTT. The encoded protein is CASTDSSNQPQHF.

The chain joins TRBV6-5 to TRBJ1-6; TRBD1 is a possible D gene (5 bases). Germline V gene lookup returns CDR1 MNHEY and CDR2 SVGAGI. V gave up 2 bases and J gave up 8 bases, with 10 bases separating them. This CDR3 is built from 14 residues. The CDR3 loop is CASSYVATDSPLHF. DNA for the CDR3: TGTGCCAGCAGTTACGTCGCGACAGATTCACCCCTCCACTTT.

The chain recombines TRBV3-1 (or the pseudogene TRBV3-2) with TRBJ2-7, with a possible D match to TRBD1 (6 bases). V gave up 4 bases and J gave up 5 bases, with 21 bases separating them. CDR1 is LGHDT, CDR2 YNNKEL, per germline (reference sequence). The CDR3 is 16 amino acids. The CDR3 is CASSREPQGVRNEQYF. The CDR3, as DNA: TGTGCCAGCAGCCGAGAACCACAGGGTGTCCGGAACGAGCAGTACTTC.

J is TRBJ2-7 and V is TRBV11-3; 7 nucleotides line up with TRBD1. The CDR3 is 14 amino acids. V lost 5 bases to trimming and J lost 5 bases; unmatched junction nucleotides: 9. Germline lookup yields CDR1 SGHNT and CDR2 YENEEA. The CDR3 spells CASSLGQASDEQYF. The CDR3 DNA sequence: TGTGCCAGCAGCCTCGGACAGGCCTCGGACGAGCAGTACTTC.

The chain has TRBV9 and TRBJ1-5, with D unresolved. V lost 0 bases to trimming and J lost 7 bases, with 8 bases between them. The germline CDR1 and CDR2 sequences are SGDLS and YYNGEE. The CDR3 is 13 residues long. DNA of the CDR3: TGTGCCAGCAGCGTAGGGCCCCAACAGCCCCAGCATTTT. The encoded protein is CASSVGPQQPQHF.

The chain combines TRBV30 with TRBJ1-1, with D possibly being TRBD1 (6 bases). The ends were cut back, 4 bases at V and 4 bases at J, with 13 bases in the middle. The length of the CDR3 is 13 residues. Germline V gene data show CDR1 as GTSNPN and CDR2 as SVGIG (reference sequence). The CDR3 loop reads CAWTAGARTEAFF. The CDR3 DNA is TGTGCCTGGACGGCGGGGGCGCGCACTGAAGCTTTCTTT. Variable domain in full (rest from reference TRBV30 and TRBJ1-1): SQTIHQWPATLVQPVGSPLSLECTVEGTSNPNLYWYRQAAGRGLQLLFYSVGIGQISSEVPQNLSASRPQDRQFILSSKKLLLSDSGFYLCAWTAGARTEAFFGQGTRLTVV.

This chain links TRBV5-1 with TRBJ1-1; a weak D match, TRBD1 (6 bases). V lost 1 base, J lost 5 bases, and 12 bases lay in between. CDR3 size: 14 residues. Germline V gives CDR1 SGHRS, CDR2 YFSETQ. The DNA of the CDR3 is TGCGCCAGCAGCTTGTTACAGGGTGAGACTGAAGCTTTCTTT. Translation gives CASSLLQGETEAFF.

The chain employs TRBV27 and TRBJ2-2; 10 bases are a match to TRBD1. V trimming: 7 bases; J trimming: 5 bases; junction bases outside the gene matches: 13. CDR3 length: 17 amino acids. Germline V gives CDR1 MNHEY, CDR2 SMNVEV (reference sequence). CDR3 nucleotide sequence: TGTGCCAGCAAACTAACCGGGACAGGGGTAGTTACCGGGGAGCTGTTTTTT. Residues: CASKLTGTGVVTGELFF.

The J gene is TRBJ2-7, the V gene TRBV15; 13 bases align to TRBD2. The CDR3 totals 14 residues. J was trimmed by 4 bases and V by 8 bases; bases with no gene match: 5. Per germline, CDR1 LNHNV and CDR2 YYDKDF (reference sequence). This CDR3 is CATGRLAGGYEQYF. The CDR3 coding sequence is TGTGCCACCGGACGACTAGCGGGAGGATACGAGCAGTACTTC.

The V call is TRBV3-1 (or the pseudogene TRBV3-2), the J call TRBJ2-1; 8 bases are shared with TRBD1. Germline CDR1 is LGHDT and CDR2 is YNNKEL (reference sequence). This CDR3 has 16 amino acids. The V gene end was trimmed by 4 bases and the J gene end by 3 bases; junction bases not matched to a gene: 8. CDR3 nucleotide sequence: TGTGCCAGCAGCCCCGGGGCAGGGGGCATCTACAATGAGCAGTTCTTC. Protein sequence: CASSPGAGGIYNEQFF.

The chain is built from TRBV7-9 and TRBJ2-2; D unresolved. CDR1 and CDR2 from the germline V gene are SEHNR and FQNEAQ (reference sequence). V was pared by 1 base and J by 0 bases, with 6 bases between. The CDR3 is 15 amino acids. CDR3 bases: TGTGCCAGCAGCTTAGTATCTGCGAACACCGGGGAGCTGTTTTTT. It is translated as CASSLVSANTGELFF. Based on the CDR3 plus reference TRBV7-9 and TRBJ2-2, the full variable domain is DTGVSQNPRHKITKRGQNVTFRCDPISEHNRLYWYRQTLGQGPEFLTYFQNEAQLEKSRLLSDRFSAERPKGSFSTLEIQRTEQGDSAMYLCASSLVSANTGELFFGEGSRLTVL.

This rearrangement joins TRBV7-2 to TRBJ1-5, with unresolved D. Trimming cost V 5 bases and J 1 base, with 9 bases left between them. This CDR3 is built from 14 residues. Germline V gene sequence: CDR1 SGHTA, CDR2 FQGNSA. The CDR3 spells CASSPDTSNQPQHF. The DNA of the CDR3 is TGTGCCAGCAGCCCAGACACAAGCAATCAGCCCCAGCATTTT. Full variable domain (rest looked up from reference TRBV7-2 and TRBJ1-5): GAGVSQSPSNKVTEKGKDVELRCDPISGHTALYWYRQSLGQGLEFLIYFQGNSAPDKSGLPSDRFSAERTGGSVSTLTIQRTQQEDSAVYLCASSPDTSNQPQHFGDGTRLSIL.

This clone was observed a handful of times. The J gene is TRBJ1-1, the V gene TRBV7-9; D is undetermined. V was trimmed by 2 bases and J by 1 base, leaving 11 bases between them. Per germline, CDR1 SEHNR and CDR2 FQNEAQ (reference sequence). This CDR3 has 15 amino acids. CDR3 loop: CASSLLGLKNTEAFF. In DNA, the CDR3 is TGTGCCAGCAGCTTATTAGGACTTAAGAACACTGAAGCTTTCTTT.

The genes are TRBV6-5 and TRBJ2-2; D is possibly TRBD1 (5 bases). The CDR3 is 14 amino acids. Between the trimmed V and J ends, which lost 6 bases and 1 base, there was a span of 9 bases. Per the germline V gene, CDR1 is MNHEY and CDR2 is SVGAGI. DNA of the CDR3: TGTGCCAGCAGGCGCGGACAGAACACCGGGGAGCTGTTTTTT. Translating it yields CASRRGQNTGELFF.